This T cell receptor beta chain was found in a study of blood T cell repertoires in COVID-19. Study-level information: Samples came from the United States, Italy and Spain, spanning acute and convalescent COVID-19. T cells, B-cell-depleted T cells, or PBMCs supplied cDNA or gDNA.

Per the authors' pipeline: Estimation of nucleated cell counts relied on the amplification of reference gene primers. Measured with immunoSEQ multiplex PCR; TCRdb has only the in-frame clones, and not every one. V and J calls and clone size come straight from that table; D and trimming were deduced from the DNA. The sample holds under 250,000 clones, about 82% seen once. Trimming at V came to 5 bases and at J to 8 bases, leaving 1 base not matched to a gene. This CDR3 has 11 amino acids. Germline V gene lookup returns CDR1 SGHRS and CDR2 YFSETQ. The Seattle patients joined while their infection was active and were tracked longitudinally afterward.

The sample comprised peripheral blood. The receptor was isolated from a woman over 75 with COVID-19, enrolled during active disease. The J gene is TRBJ1-1, the V gene TRBV5-1, with 9 bases lining up with TRBD1. The CDR3 DNA reads TGCGCCAGCAGGGACAGGGGCGAAGCTTTCTTT. Protein: CASRDRGEAFF. The full variable domain, rest sourced from reference TRBV5-1 and TRBJ1-1, is KAGVTQTPRYLIKTRGQQVTLSCSPISGHRSVSWYQQTPGQGLQFLFEYFSETQRNKGNFPGRFSGRQFSNSRSEMNVSTLELGDSALYLCASRDRGEAFFGQGTRLTVV.